The 13 T cell receptor beta chains presented below share a single source sample, sequenced in a study of cytomegalovirus exposure and HLA in healthy donors. Both 60 Vbeta primers and 13 Jbeta primers went into the PCR. Using immunoSEQ multiplex PCR, the repertoire was profiled, and TCRdb retains in-frame clones only, with some absent. This table has about 120,000 clones, 65% to 80% appearing once. The sample taken for sequencing was PBMCs. The receptors stem from a man aged 25 to 40 in good health and CMV-seronegative.

The CDR3 spells CASRGDYYGYTF. CDR3 nucleotides: TGCGCCAGCAGGGGAGATTACTATGGCTACACCTTC. The chain joins TRBV10-1 to TRBJ1-2; unclear D gene. CDR1 is WNHNN, CDR2 SYGVQD, per germline (reference sequence). Trimming removed 6 bases at V and 3 bases at J, with 8 bases between. The CDR3 extends over 12 amino acids.

The V gene is TRBV6-5, the J gene TRBJ2-7; D possibly corresponds to TRBD1 (5 bases). This CDR3 has 13 residues. Germline loops: CDR1 MNHEY, CDR2 SVGAGI. V was shortened by 2 bases and J by 10 bases, with 15 bases between the two germline ends. The CDR3, as DNA: TGTGCCAGCAGTTACCCTGGGGCGGCAAGCCAGTACTTC. As protein: CASSYPGAASQYF.

The rearrangement uses TRBV5-8 and TRBJ2-5, with 12 bases fitting TRBD2. V gave up 3 bases and J gave up 5 bases; unmatched junction bases: 8. The CDR3 length is 16 residues. CDR1 and CDR2 from the germline V gene are SGHTS and YDEGEE. The CDR3, as DNA: TGTGCCAGCAGCTACCTGACTAGCGGGGGCGAGGAGACCCAGTACTTC. Translating it yields CASSYLTSGGEETQYF.

This clone came up once. The chain is built from TRBV18 and TRBJ1-5; D possibly corresponds to TRBD1 (5 bases). V lost 0 bases, J lost 4 bases, and 7 bases lay in between. The CDR3 is 14 residues long. The germline V gene has CDR1 KGHSH and CDR2 LQKENI. The CDR3 DNA reads as TGTGCCAGCTCACCACCGGGGGGTAATCAGCCCCAGCATTTT. Residues: CASSPPGGNQPQHF. The entire variable domain, with the rest obtained from reference TRBV18 and TRBJ1-5, is as follows: NAGVMQNPRHLVRRRGQEARLRCSPMKGHSHVYWYRQLPEEGLKFMVYLQKENIIDESGMPKERFSAEFPKEGPSILRIQQVVRGDSAAYFCASSPPGGNQPQHFGDGTRLSIL.

The chain employs TRBV19 and TRBJ2-5, with a tentative D call TRBD1 (5 bases). V shed 4 bases and J shed 0 bases, with 12 bases lying between them. This CDR3 contains 15 residues. Germline CDR1 reads LNHDA; CDR2 reads SQIVND (reference sequence). In DNA, the CDR3 is TGTGCCAGTAGTACCTTCGACAGCAACCAAGAGACCCAGTACTTC. Translation gives CASSTFDSNQETQYF.

This clone has just a few counts. The chain recombines TRBV7-8 with TRBJ1-2; TRBD1 aligns across 7 bases. CDR1 SGHVS and CDR2 FQNEAQ come from the germline V gene. Trimming cost V 1 base and J 3 bases; bases outside gene matches: 5. There are 15 residues in the CDR3. The CDR3 loop reads CASSLEGGGYYGYTF. CDR3 DNA: TGTGCCAGCAGCTTAGAAGGGGGCGGGTACTATGGCTACACCTTC.

The chain recombines TRBV28 with TRBJ2-3; 8 positions agree with TRBD1. The J segment lost 2 bases and the V segment lost 5 bases, leaving 12 bases of the junction unmatched. This CDR3 has 17 amino acids. Looked up from germline, CDR1 is MDHEN and CDR2 is SYDVKM. The chain's CDR3 is CASSNLQGARTTDTQYF. In DNA form, the CDR3 reads TGTGCCAGCAGTAACCTTCAGGGGGCGAGGACCACAGATACGCAGTATTTT.

This chain links TRBV27 with TRBJ2-7, with D perhaps matching TRBD2 (5 bases). Trimming took off 5 bases at V and 5 bases at J, with 22 bases between the two ends. The CDR3 runs 16 residues. CDR1 MNHEY and CDR2 SMNVEV come from the germline V gene (reference sequence). This CDR3 is CASSPGQRGISHEQYF. In DNA form, the CDR3 reads TGTGCCAGCAGTCCCGGTCAACGGGGTATTAGCCACGAGCAGTACTTC.

This sequence joins TRBV5-1 and TRBJ1-3; perhaps TRBD1 as D (5 bases). This CDR3 is built from 13 residues. Germline lookup yields CDR1 SGHRS and CDR2 YFSETQ. Trimming removed 0 bases at V and 4 bases at J, with 5 bases between. The CDR3 DNA reads TGCGCCAGCAGCTTGGGACAGGGAAACACCATATATTTT. Its protein is CASSLGQGNTIYF.

This chain connects TRBV5-4 to TRBJ2-1; 9 bases agree with TRBD2. From germline, CDR1 is SGHNT and CDR2 YYREEE (reference sequence). V dropped 4 bases and J dropped 9; count of bases not matched to a gene: 11. The CDR3 runs 15 residues. The CDR3 DNA reads TGTGCCAGCAGCCCCTCTAGCGGGGTTAATGTTGAGCAGTTCTTC. Its protein is CASSPSSGVNVEQFF.

The genes are TRBV6-1 and TRBJ1-5, with 8 nucleotides matching TRBD1. The junction had 12 bases not matched to a gene; V was cut back by 8 bases and J by 6 bases. Germline CDR1 is MNHNS and CDR2 is SASEGT. The CDR3 loop spans 15 amino acids. CDR3 bases: TGTGCCAGCCAATCGACCCAGGGGGCTGGTCAGCCCCAGCATTTT. It is translated as CASQSTQGAGQPQHF.

The chain uses TRBV18 and TRBJ2-3, with D tentatively TRBD2 (7 bases). Looked up from germline, CDR1 is KGHSH and CDR2 is LQKENI. Trimming shortened V by 3 bases and J by 3 bases, and 13 bases separated the two germline ends. The CDR3 sequence is 15 residues long. CDR3 region: CASSPQGGGTDTQYF. The CDR3 region has the DNA TGTGCCAGCTCACCCCAGGGAGGGGGGACAGATACGCAGTATTTT.

This clone has just one count. This chain links TRBV30 with TRBJ2-7; D might be TRBD2 (5 bases). V gave up 7 bases and J gave up 5 bases, with 18 bases separating them. Per germline, CDR1 GTSNPN and CDR2 SVGIG (reference sequence). The CDR3 runs to 13 residues. The CDR3 region is CASQSFEGHEQYF. The CDR3 DNA follows: TGTGCCTCCCAATCCTTCGAGGGCCACGAGCAGTACTTC.